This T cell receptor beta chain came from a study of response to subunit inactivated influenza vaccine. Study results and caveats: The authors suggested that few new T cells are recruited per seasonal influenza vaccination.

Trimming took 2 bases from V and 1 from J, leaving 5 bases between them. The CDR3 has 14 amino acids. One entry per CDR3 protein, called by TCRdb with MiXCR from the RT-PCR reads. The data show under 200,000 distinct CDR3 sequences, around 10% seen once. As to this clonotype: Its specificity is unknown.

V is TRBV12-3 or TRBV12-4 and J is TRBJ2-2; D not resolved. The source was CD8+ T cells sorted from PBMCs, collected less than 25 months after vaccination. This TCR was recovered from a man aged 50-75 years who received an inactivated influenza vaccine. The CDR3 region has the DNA TGTGCCAGCAGTTTATTAGTGAACACCGGGGAGCTGTTTTTT. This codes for CASSLLVNTGELFF.